The subject of this entry is one T cell receptor beta chain. Clones were read by immunoSEQ multiplex PCR, and TCRdb kept only the in-frame ones, dropping some. The profile shows over 400,000 clones, over 70% of them singletons. The sample belongs to a study of shared clonotypes between healthy human individuals. Germline V gene lookup returns CDR1 LGHNA and CDR2 YSLEER. The CDR3 runs to 16 residues. V gave up 3 bases and J gave up 8 bases; unmatched junction bases: 8. This sequence joins TRBV4-3 and TRBJ2-1, with TRBD2 matching over 12 bases. The TCR sequence derives from a woman in her 40s in good health. Some clones in this sample may be carry-over from other donors' samples. Sequencing was done on a sample of PBMCs. The CDR3 loop is CASSQTGTSGWDEQFF. The CDR3 nucleotides are TGCGCCAGCAGCCAGACCGGGACTAGCGGGTGGGATGAGCAGTTCTTC.